What follows are 16 T cell receptor beta chains derived from one specimen sequenced in a study of blood T cell repertoires in COVID-19. Libraries were prepared by immunoSEQ multiplex PCR; TCRdb keeps only in-frame clonotypes and omits some of them. Of about 210,000 clones in the sample, 83% were seen once. The sequencing sample was made of peripheral blood. The receptor set was obtained from a woman in her fifties or sixties with acute or convalescent COVID-19.

V is TRBV5-1 and J is TRBJ2-7; D may be TRBD1 (6 bases). V shed 3 bases and J shed 3 bases, with 16 bases lying between them. Per germline, CDR1 SGHRS and CDR2 YFSETQ. CDR3 length: 15 amino acids. The CDR3 sequence: CASSSNTGSHYEQYF. In DNA form, the CDR3 reads TGCGCCAGCAGCTCGAATACAGGGTCCCACTACGAGCAGTACTTC.

This sequence joins TRBV24-1 and TRBJ2-3; 7 nucleotides line up with TRBD2. V trimming: 3 bases; J trimming: 5 bases; junction bases outside the gene matches: 1. Germline V CDR1 and CDR2: KGHDR, SFDVKD. The CDR3 consists of 13 residues. CDR3 DNA sequence: TGTGCCACCAGTGATCCGGGGGGAGATACGCAGTATTTT. Translation gives CATSDPGGDTQYF.

This CDR3 is CASSWAGDPYEQYF. CDR3 bases: TGTGCCAGCAGCTGGGCAGGGGATCCCTACGAGCAGTACTTC. J is TRBJ2-7 and V is TRBV28; weak D call: TRBD1 (6 bases). The germline V gene has CDR1 MDHEN and CDR2 SYDVKM. There are 14 residues in the CDR3. V was trimmed by 6 bases and J by 2 bases, leaving 14 bases between them.

This chain uses TRBV16 with TRBJ2-7, with D unclear. V was clipped by 2 bases and J by 5 bases, with 10 bases between them. CDR3 size: 13 residues. Germline V lookup: CDR1 KGHSY, CDR2 FQNENV. This CDR3 is CASSQAQSDEQYF. The CDR3 DNA reads as TGTGCCAGCAGCCAAGCACAGTCGGACGAGCAGTACTTC.

V and J are TRBV14 and TRBJ2-2, with 11 bases that match TRBD2. V trimming: 1 base; J trimming: 5 bases; junction bases outside the gene matches: 9. CDR3 length: 18 amino acids. Germline V gene lookup returns CDR1 SGHDN and CDR2 FVKESK. DNA of the CDR3: TGTGCCAGCAGCCAAGTATTGGGACTAGCGGACTATACCGGGGAGCTGTTTTTT. Translating gives CASSQVLGLADYTGELFF.

Only one count was recorded for this clone. The V gene is TRBV10-3, the J gene TRBJ2-7; 8 bases align to TRBD2. Per the germline V gene, CDR1 is ENHRY and CDR2 is SYGVKD. CDR3 length: 14 residues. V dropped 3 bases and J dropped 4; count of bases not matched to a gene: 5. CDR3 in DNA: TGTGCCATCAGTGAAACAGCGGGAGCTTACGAGCAGTACTTC. Protein: CAISETAGAYEQYF.

The chain links TRBV7-2 to TRBJ2-1; 13 bases match TRBD2. The V segment lost 4 bases and the J segment 8 bases; nucleotides outside the gene matches: 5. Germline loops: CDR1 SGHTA, CDR2 FQGNSA. CDR3 length: 15 residues. CDR3 region: CASSWTSGSRDEQFF. DNA for the CDR3: TGTGCCAGCAGCTGGACTAGCGGGAGTAGAGATGAGCAGTTCTTC.

V is TRBV27 and J is TRBJ1-5; a possible D gene is TRBD1 (5 bases). This CDR3 has 16 amino acids. Trimming pared 1 base from V and 1 base from J, leaving 11 bases between. Germline values: CDR1 MNHEY, CDR2 SMNVEV (reference sequence). CDR3 protein: CASSLYGGGSNQPQHF. In nucleotides, the CDR3 is TGTGCCAGCAGTTTATACGGCGGGGGAAGCAATCAGCCCCAGCATTTT.

The chain has TRBV7-9 and TRBJ2-5; TRBD1 agrees at 12 bases. The CDR3 covers 14 residues. The germline V gene has CDR1 SEHNR and CDR2 FQNEAQ (reference sequence). V lost 7 bases to trimming and J lost 6 bases; unmatched junction nucleotides: 6. CDR3 sequence: CASTGTGGEQTQYF. The CDR3 nucleotides are TGTGCCAGCACCGGGACAGGGGGCGAGCAGACCCAGTACTTC. The whole variable domain, filled in from reference TRBV7-9 and TRBJ2-5, reads DTGVSQNPRHKITKRGQNVTFRCDPISEHNRLYWYRQTLGQGPEFLTYFQNEAQLEKSRLLSDRFSAERPKGSFSTLEIQRTEQGDSAMYLCASTGTGGEQTQYFGPGTRLLVL.

This rearrangement joins TRBV6-5 to TRBJ2-7; 8 bases map to TRBD1. Unmatched junction bases numbered 6, after V lost 11 bases and J lost 0 bases. Germline CDR1 is MNHEY and CDR2 is SVGAGI. The CDR3 consists of 13 residues. The CDR3 nucleotides are TGTGCCGGAGGACAGGGAAGCTCCTACGAGCAGTACTTC. This sequence encodes CAGGQGSSYEQYF.

The rearrangement uses TRBV5-1 and TRBJ2-1; TRBD2 matches 9 bases. J was trimmed by 8 bases and V by 3 bases; bases with no gene match: 9. Germline V gene data show CDR1 as SGHRS and CDR2 as YFSETQ. The length of the CDR3 is 15 residues. CDR3 sequence: CASSYPSGIGDEQFF. DNA of the CDR3: TGCGCCAGCAGCTACCCTAGCGGGATTGGGGATGAGCAGTTCTTC.

This sequence joins TRBV2 and TRBJ2-2; TRBD1 matches at 9 bases. This CDR3 is built from 14 residues. Germline V gene data show CDR1 as SNHLY and CDR2 as FYNNEI. After removal of 10 bases from V and 5 bases from J, the junction contained 8 bases not matched to a gene. The CDR3 DNA sequence: TGTGCCAACAGGGGACAGGGTCTAACCGGGGAGCTGTTTTTT. This sequence encodes CANRGQGLTGELFF.

This sequence joins TRBV6-1 and TRBJ2-5; D may be TRBD1 (5 bases). The CDR3 totals 14 residues. The germline CDR1 and CDR2 sequences are MNHNS and SASEGT. V lost 2 bases, J lost 4 bases, and 11 bases lay in between. The CDR3 loop reads CASSELRERETQYF. CDR3 nucleotides: TGTGCCAGCAGTGAACTCAGGGAACGAGAGACCCAGTACTTC.

The rearrangement links TRBV15 to TRBJ1-5; 7 bases are shared with TRBD1. This CDR3 has 16 residues. The junction had 4 bases not matched to a gene; V was cut back by 0 bases and J by 2 bases. Germline lookup yields CDR1 LNHNV and CDR2 YYDKDF (reference sequence). In nucleotides, the CDR3 is TGTGCCACCAGCAGAGATCGCGACAGGGGCAATCAGCCCCAGCATTTT. Residues: CATSRDRDRGNQPQHF. Filled out from reference TRBV15 and TRBJ1-5, the complete variable domain reads DAMVIQNPRYQVTQFGKPVTLSCSQTLNHNVMYWYQQKSSQAPKLLFHYYDKDFNNEADTPDNFQSRRPNTSFCFLDIRSPGLGDTAMYLCATSRDRDRGNQPQHFGDGTRLSIL.

The chain joins TRBV27 to TRBJ2-3; 7 nucleotides align to TRBD2. The CDR3 contains 14 residues. Germline lookup yields CDR1 MNHEY and CDR2 SMNVEV (reference sequence). Losses at the gene ends were 5 bases for V and 1 base for J; bases not matched to a gene: 3. The CDR3 protein is CASSVAGGTDTQYF. As DNA, the CDR3 is TGTGCCAGCAGTGTAGCGGGCGGCACAGATACGCAGTATTTT.

This rearrangement joins TRBV19 to TRBJ2-7; 10 nucleotides align to TRBD2. Looked up from germline, CDR1 is LNHDA and CDR2 is SQIVND (reference sequence). CDR3 size: 16 residues. Trimming cost V 6 bases and J 1 base; bases outside gene matches: 9. The CDR3 loop reads CASSRDDSGRSYEQYF. The CDR3 bases are TGTGCCAGTAGCCGTGACGATAGCGGGAGGTCCTACGAGCAGTACTTC. The full variable domain, in which reference TRBV19 and TRBJ2-7 provide the parts outside the CDR3, is DGGITQSPKYLFRKEGQNVTLSCEQNLNHDAMYWYRQDPGQGLRLIYYSQIVNDFQKGDIAEGYSVSREKKESFPLTVTSAQKNPTAFYLCASSRDDSGRSYEQYFGPGTRLTVT.